A single sample gave rise to the 6 T cell receptor beta chains below, sequenced in a study of blood T cell repertoires in COVID-19. Sequencing used immunoSEQ multiplex PCR; TCRdb keeps in-frame clones, though not all of them. The sample contains about 48,000 clones, 85% of which appear only once. Sequencing input: peripheral blood. These receptors came from a woman aged 60-75 years with acute or convalescent COVID-19.

The rearrangement links TRBV7-9 to TRBJ1-1; no firm D call. V gave up 1 base and J gave up 11 bases, with 14 bases separating them. Germline CDR1 and CDR2: SEHNR and FQNEAQ (reference sequence). The CDR3 is made up of 13 amino acids. The DNA of the CDR3 is TGTGCCAGCAGCTTAGGGAGTCCGCGCGGTGCTTTCTTT. Translating it yields CASSLGSPRGAFF. Filled out from reference TRBV7-9 and TRBJ1-1, the complete variable domain reads DTGVSQNPRHKITKRGQNVTFRCDPISEHNRLYWYRQTLGQGPEFLTYFQNEAQLEKSRLLSDRFSAERPKGSFSTLEIQRTEQGDSAMYLCASSLGSPRGAFFGQGTRLTVV.

The chain recombines TRBV7-9 with TRBJ1-2, with 10 bases lining up with TRBD1. Germline CDR1 and CDR2: SEHNR and FQNEAQ (reference sequence). Trimming removed 3 bases from V and 8 bases from J; junction bases left unmatched: 6. The CDR3 spans 14 residues. The CDR3 is CASSFPGTGVGYTF. In DNA form, the CDR3 reads TGTGCCAGCAGCTTCCCAGGGACAGGGGTCGGCTACACCTTC. The variable domain in full, completed from reference TRBV7-9 and TRBJ1-2, reads DTGVSQNPRHKITKRGQNVTFRCDPISEHNRLYWYRQTLGQGPEFLTYFQNEAQLEKSRLLSDRFSAERPKGSFSTLEIQRTEQGDSAMYLCASSFPGTGVGYTFGSGTRLTVV.

The chain employs TRBV15 and TRBJ1-5, with a tentative D call TRBD1 (6 bases). The V and J ends lost 6 bases and 3 bases respectively, with 9 bases between them. The germline gives CDR1 LNHNV, CDR2 YYDKDF (reference sequence). The CDR3 runs to 13 residues. The CDR3 spells CATRDSFNQPQHF. CDR3 nucleotide sequence: TGTGCCACCAGGGACAGCTTCAATCAGCCCCAGCATTTT.

This chain joins TRBV27 and TRBJ1-2, with TRBD1 matching over 10 bases. This CDR3 comprises 14 residues. V shed 8 bases and J 2 bases; nucleotides not matched to a gene: 5. CDR1 is MNHEY, CDR2 SMNVEV, per germline (reference sequence). In nucleotides, the CDR3 is TGTGCCAGCGGCCGGGACAGGGGCAACTATGGCTACACCTTC. This encodes CASGRDRGNYGYTF.

This clone has a single count. The J gene is TRBJ1-2, the V gene TRBV5-4; possible D gene TRBD1, 6 bases. The germline CDR1 and CDR2 sequences are SGHNT and YYREEE (reference sequence). Trimming shortened V by 1 base and J by 5 bases, and 12 bases separated the two germline ends. This CDR3 has 14 amino acids. The CDR3 protein is CASSLQGIEYGYTF. As DNA, the CDR3 is TGTGCCAGCAGCTTGCAGGGGATAGAATATGGCTACACCTTC.

The chain carries TRBV14 and TRBJ2-2; 11 bases are shared with TRBD1. Germline V gene sequence: CDR1 SGHDN, CDR2 FVKESK. The CDR3 sequence is 14 residues long. V lost 4 bases, J lost 7 bases, and 2 bases stayed unmatched. In nucleotides, the CDR3 is TGTGCCAGCAGCCGGGACAGGGGGAGCGGGGAGCTGTTTTTT. Protein product: CASSRDRGSGELFF.